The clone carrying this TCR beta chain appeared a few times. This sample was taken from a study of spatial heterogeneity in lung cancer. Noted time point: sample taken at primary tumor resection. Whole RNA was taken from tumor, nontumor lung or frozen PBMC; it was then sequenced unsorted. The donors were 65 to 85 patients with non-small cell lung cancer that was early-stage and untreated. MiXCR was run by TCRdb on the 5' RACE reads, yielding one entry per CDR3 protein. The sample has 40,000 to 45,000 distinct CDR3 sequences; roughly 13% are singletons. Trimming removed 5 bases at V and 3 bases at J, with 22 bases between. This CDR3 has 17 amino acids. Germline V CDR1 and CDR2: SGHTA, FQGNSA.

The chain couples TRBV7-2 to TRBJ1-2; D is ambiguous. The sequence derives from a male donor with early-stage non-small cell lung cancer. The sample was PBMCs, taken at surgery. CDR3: CASSPIAAGRLYYGYTF. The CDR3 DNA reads TGTGCCAGCAGCCCCATAGCGGCCGGTAGACTATACTATGGCTACACCTTC. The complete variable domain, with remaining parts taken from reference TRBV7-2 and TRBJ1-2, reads GAGVSQSPSNKVTEKGKDVELRCDPISGHTALYWYRQSLGQGLEFLIYFQGNSAPDKSGLPSDRFSAERTGGSVSTLTIQRTQQEDSAVYLCASSPIAAGRLYYGYTFGSGTRLTVV.